These T cell receptor beta chains were read from a single sample in a study of T-cell memory formation after mild COVID-19. Via MiXCR, TCRdb re-called the 5' RACE reads, giving one row per CDR3 protein. Of 120,000 to 150,000 distinct CDR3 sequences in the sample, 15% to 20% were seen once. Input material: PBMCs or a T cell subset sorted from them (not recorded which). The receptors stem from an adult woman who had mild COVID-19 (a few samples of this study predate the infection). Cell type and time point are not known. Both conserved end residues are part of each CDR3. The D gene is left open where the match is weak. Clone size, where shown, is once, few, many, or a class for clones that have expanded.

clone_size	j_call	v_call	d_call	cdr3_nt	cdr3_aa
NA	TRBJ1-2	TRBV7-9	NA	TGTGCCAGCAGCTTTCAGGGGAGTGGCTACACCTTC	CASSFQGSGYTF
few	TRBJ1-5	TRBV28	TRBD1	TGTGCCAGCAGTCCAGGGGGCGCTTTGATAGTCAGAGATCAGCCCCAGCATTTT	CASSPGGALIVRDQPQHF
few	TRBJ2-1	TRBV12-3/TRBV12-4	NA	TGTGCCAGCAGTGCCCAAGGTGGGACCTACAATGAGCAGTTCTTC	CASSAQGGTYNEQFF
many	TRBJ2-1	TRBV3-1	NA	TGTGCCAGCAGCCTTTCACGGGAGCAGTTCTTC	CASSLSREQFF
NA	TRBJ2-1	TRBV24-1	TRBD2	TGTGCCACCAGTAGGCGGGGGGACCACTACAATGAGCAGTTCTTC	CATSRRGDHYNEQFF
NA	TRBJ2-7	TRBV12-3/TRBV12-4	NA	TGTGCCAGCAGTTTTCTCGACGAGCAGTACTTC	CASSFLDEQYF
NA	TRBJ2-2	TRBV3-1	NA	TGTGCCAGCACCGCGACAGGGAACACCGGGGAGCTGTTTTTT	CASTATGNTGELFF
few	TRBJ2-3	TRBV5-1	TRBD2	TGCGCCAGCAGCTTTAAGGCGGGGGGCCTTACAGATACGCAGTATTTT	CASSFKAGGLTDTQYF
once	TRBJ2-1	TRBV30	NA	TGTGCCTGGAGCCTGAATAGCGGAAGCTACAATGAGCAGTTCTTC	CAWSLNSGSYNEQFF
few	TRBJ2-3	TRBV7-3	TRBD2	TGTGCCAGCAGCTTGAGCGGGGGACTACCTCACACAGATACGCAGTATTTT	CASSLSGGLPHTDTQYF
few	TRBJ2-7	TRBV7-6	NA	TGTGCCAGCAGCGAACTACAGGGCCCCTACGAGCAGTACTTC	CASSELQGPYEQYF
NA	TRBJ2-5	TRBV18	TRBD2	TGTGCCAGCTCGCTCAGCGGGAGAGAGACCCAGTACTTC	CASSLSGRETQYF
few	TRBJ1-1	TRBV5-1	NA	TGCGCCAGCAGCCGTGGGGACGGGAACACTGAAGCTTTCTTT	CASSRGDGNTEAFF
NA	TRBJ1-1	TRBV5-1	NA	TGCGCCAGCGGACCAGGGGACCAGAACACTGAAGCTTTCTTT	CASGPGDQNTEAFF
NA	TRBJ2-7	TRBV20-1	TRBD2	TGCAGTGCTAGAGAGCCCGGGGGGGCGAAATACGAGCAGTACTTC	CSAREPGGAKYEQYF
NA	TRBJ2-7	TRBV18	NA	TGTGCCAGCTCACCCCTCGGGGGATACGAGCAGTACTTC	CASSPLGGYEQYF
NA	TRBJ1-4	TRBV7-9	NA	TGTGCCAGCAGCTTTCATGAAAAACTGTTTTTT	CASSFHEKLFF
NA	TRBJ1-1	TRBV20-1	NA	TGCAGTGCTTCCGGGAACACTGAAGCTTTCTTT	CSASGNTEAFF
NA	TRBJ2-1	TRBV2	TRBD2	TGTGCCAGCAGGGTTGGACTAGACGTCGATGAGCAGTTCTTC	CASRVGLDVDEQFF
NA	TRBJ2-3	TRBV5-1	NA	TGCGCCAGCAGCTTGGCGCCAGGGACCAAAGATACGCAGTATTTT	CASSLAPGTKDTQYF
few	TRBJ1-5	TRBV5-1	TRBD1	TGCGCCAGCAGCTTGGTAGGGGGCGTCAATCAGCCCCAGCATTTT	CASSLVGGVNQPQHF
NA	TRBJ2-2	TRBV24-1	NA	TGTGCCACCAGTGATTTTTTTGGTCAGGGCAACACCGGGGAGCTGTTTTTT	CATSDFFGQGNTGELFF